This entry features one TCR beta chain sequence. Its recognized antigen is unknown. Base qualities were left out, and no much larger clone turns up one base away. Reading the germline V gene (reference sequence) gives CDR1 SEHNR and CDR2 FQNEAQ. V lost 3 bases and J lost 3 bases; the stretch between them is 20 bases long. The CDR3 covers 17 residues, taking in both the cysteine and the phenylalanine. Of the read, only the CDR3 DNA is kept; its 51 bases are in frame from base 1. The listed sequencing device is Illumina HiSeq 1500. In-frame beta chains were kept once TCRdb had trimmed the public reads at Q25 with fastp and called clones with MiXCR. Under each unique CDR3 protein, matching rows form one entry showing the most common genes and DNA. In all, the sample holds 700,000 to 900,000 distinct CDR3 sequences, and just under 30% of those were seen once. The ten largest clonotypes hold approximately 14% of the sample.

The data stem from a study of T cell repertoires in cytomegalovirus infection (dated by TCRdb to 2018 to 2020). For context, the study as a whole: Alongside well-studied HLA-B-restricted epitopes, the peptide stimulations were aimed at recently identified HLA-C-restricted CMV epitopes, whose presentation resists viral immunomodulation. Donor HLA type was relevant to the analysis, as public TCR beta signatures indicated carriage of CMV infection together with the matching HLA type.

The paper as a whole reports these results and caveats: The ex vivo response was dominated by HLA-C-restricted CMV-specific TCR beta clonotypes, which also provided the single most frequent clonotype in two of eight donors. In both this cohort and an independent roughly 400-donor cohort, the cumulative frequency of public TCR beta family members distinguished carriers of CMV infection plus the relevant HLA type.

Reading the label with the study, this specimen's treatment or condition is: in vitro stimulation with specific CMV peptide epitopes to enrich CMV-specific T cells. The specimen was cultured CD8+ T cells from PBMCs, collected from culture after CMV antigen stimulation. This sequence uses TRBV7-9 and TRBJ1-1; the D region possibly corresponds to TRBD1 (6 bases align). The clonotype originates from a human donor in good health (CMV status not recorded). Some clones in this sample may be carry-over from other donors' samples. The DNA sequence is TGTGCCAGCAGCTTGAGTTCCAGGGGTGAGTGGGACACTGAAGCTTTCTTT. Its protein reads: CASSLSSRGEWDTEAFF.